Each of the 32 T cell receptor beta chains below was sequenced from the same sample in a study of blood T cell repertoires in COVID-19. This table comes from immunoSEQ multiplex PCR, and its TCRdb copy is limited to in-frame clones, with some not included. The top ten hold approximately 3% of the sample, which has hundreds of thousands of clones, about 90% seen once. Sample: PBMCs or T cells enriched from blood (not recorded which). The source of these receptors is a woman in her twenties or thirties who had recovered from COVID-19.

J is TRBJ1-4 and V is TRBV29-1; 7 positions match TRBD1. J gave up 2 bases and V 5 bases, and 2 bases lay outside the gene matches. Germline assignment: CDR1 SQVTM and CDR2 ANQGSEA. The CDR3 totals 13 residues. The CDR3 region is CSVRGQTNEKLFF. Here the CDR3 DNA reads TGCAGCGTTCGGGGACAGACTAATGAAAAACTGTTTTTT. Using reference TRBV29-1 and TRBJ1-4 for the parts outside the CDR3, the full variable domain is SAVISQKPSRDICQRGTSLTIQCQVDSQVTMMFWYRQQPGQSLTLIATANQGSEATYESGFVIDKFPISRPNLTFSTLTVSNMSPEDSSIYLCSVRGQTNEKLFFGSGTQLSVL.

In nucleotides, the CDR3 is TGCGCCAGCAGCTTGGTACCGGGAGGGTACCATGAGCAGTTCTTC. Its protein product is CASSLVPGGYHEQFF. V gene TRBV5-1 combines with J gene TRBJ2-1; 8 bases map to TRBD2. CDR1 is SGHRS and CDR2 is YFSETQ in the germline V gene. The CDR3 covers 15 residues. The V and J ends lost 0 bases and 8 bases, in that order; junction bases with no gene match: 7. The whole variable domain, remainder taken from reference TRBV5-1 and TRBJ2-1, is KAGVTQTPRYLIKTRGQQVTLSCSPISGHRSVSWYQQTPGQGLQFLFEYFSETQRNKGNFPGRFSGRQFSNSRSEMNVSTLELGDSALYLCASSLVPGGYHEQFFGPGTRLTVL.

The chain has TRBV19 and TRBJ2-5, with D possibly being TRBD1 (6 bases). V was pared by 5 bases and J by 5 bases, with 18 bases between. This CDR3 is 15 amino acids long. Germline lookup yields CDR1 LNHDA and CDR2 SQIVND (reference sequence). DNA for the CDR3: TGTGCCAGTAGTCCTCGCGGACAGCCGCGGGAGACCCAGTACTTC. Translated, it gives CASSPRGQPRETQYF.

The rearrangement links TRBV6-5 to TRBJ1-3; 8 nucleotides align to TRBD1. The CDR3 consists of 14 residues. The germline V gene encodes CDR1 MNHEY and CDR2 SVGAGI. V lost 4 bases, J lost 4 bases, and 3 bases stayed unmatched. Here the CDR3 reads CASSSGGSGNTIYF. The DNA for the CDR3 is TGTGCCAGCAGTTCAGGGGGCTCAGGAAACACCATATATTTT.

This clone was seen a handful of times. CDR3 loop: CATSGVPTDTQYF. CDR3 bases: TGTGCCACCAGCGGGGTTCCCACAGATACGCAGTATTTT. V is TRBV10-3 and J is TRBJ2-3; 7 bases map to TRBD2. The germline V gene has CDR1 ENHRY and CDR2 SYGVKD. The J segment lost 2 bases and the V segment lost 10 bases, leaving 6 bases of the junction unmatched. This CDR3 has 13 amino acids.

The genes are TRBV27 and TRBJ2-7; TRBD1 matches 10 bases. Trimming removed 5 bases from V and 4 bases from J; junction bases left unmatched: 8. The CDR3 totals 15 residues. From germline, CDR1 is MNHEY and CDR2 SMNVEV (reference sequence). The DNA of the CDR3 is TGTGCCAGCAGTCTCTCCGGGACAGGGGCGTACGAGCAGTACTTC. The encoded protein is CASSLSGTGAYEQYF.

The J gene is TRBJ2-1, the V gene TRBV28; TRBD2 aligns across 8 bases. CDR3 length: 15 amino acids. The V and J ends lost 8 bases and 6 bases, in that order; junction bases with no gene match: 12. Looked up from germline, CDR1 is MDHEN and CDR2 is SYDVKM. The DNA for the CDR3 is TGTGCCAGCCTATCTGGCGCTAGCGGGTCCAATGAGCAGTTCTTC. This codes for CASLSGASGSNEQFF.

CDR3 DNA sequence: TGTGCCAGCAGTCTGGGGGGGGGACGGGCGGTTGAGCAGTTCTTC. Encoded protein: CASSLGGGRAVEQFF. The V call is TRBV28, the J call TRBJ2-1; 7 positions match TRBD2. The CDR3 runs to 15 residues. From germline, CDR1 is MDHEN and CDR2 SYDVKM. J lost 9 bases, V lost 5 bases, and 13 bases had no gene match.

DNA of the CDR3: TGTGCCAGCAGCCAATCCGGGGGGCGATCGAACATTCAGTACTTC. Translation: CASSQSGGRSNIQYF. The chain combines TRBV16 with TRBJ2-4, with a tentative D call TRBD2 (7 bases). The CDR3 covers 15 residues. Trimming removed 0 bases at V and 7 bases at J, with 13 bases between. The V gene's germline CDR1 is KGHSY and CDR2 FQNENV.

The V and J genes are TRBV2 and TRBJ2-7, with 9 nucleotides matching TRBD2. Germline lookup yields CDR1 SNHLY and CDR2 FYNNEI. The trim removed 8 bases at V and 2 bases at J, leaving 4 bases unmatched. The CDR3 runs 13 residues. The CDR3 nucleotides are TGTGCCAGCTTGCGCGGGGGGGCCTACGAGCAGTACTTC. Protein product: CASLRGGAYEQYF.

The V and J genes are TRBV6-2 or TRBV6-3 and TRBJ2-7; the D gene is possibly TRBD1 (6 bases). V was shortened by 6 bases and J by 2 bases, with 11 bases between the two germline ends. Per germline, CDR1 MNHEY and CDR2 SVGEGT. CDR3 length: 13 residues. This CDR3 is CASSSGQTYEQYF. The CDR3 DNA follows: TGTGCCAGCAGCTCCGGACAGACCTACGAGCAGTACTTC.

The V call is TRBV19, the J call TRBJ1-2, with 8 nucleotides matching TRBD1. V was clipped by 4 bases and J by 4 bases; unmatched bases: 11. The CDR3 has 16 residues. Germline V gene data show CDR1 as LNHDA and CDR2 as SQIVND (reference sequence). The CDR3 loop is CASSSSLGQAIYGYTF. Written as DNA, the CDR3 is TGTGCCAGTAGTAGCAGTCTGGGACAGGCTATCTATGGCTACACCTTC.

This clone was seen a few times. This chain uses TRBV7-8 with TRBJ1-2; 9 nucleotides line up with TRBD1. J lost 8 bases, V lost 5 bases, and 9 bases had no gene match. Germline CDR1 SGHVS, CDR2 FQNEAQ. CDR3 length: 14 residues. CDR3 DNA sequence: TGTGCCAGCAGCGAGGGACAGGGATTAGGCGGCTACACCTTC. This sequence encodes CASSEGQGLGGYTF.

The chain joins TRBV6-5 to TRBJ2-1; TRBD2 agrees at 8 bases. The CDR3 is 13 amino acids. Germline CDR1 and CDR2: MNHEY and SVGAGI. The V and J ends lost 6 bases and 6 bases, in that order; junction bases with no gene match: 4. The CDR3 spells CASRVGGGNEQFF. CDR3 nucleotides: TGTGCCAGCAGGGTCGGGGGGGGCAATGAGCAGTTCTTC.

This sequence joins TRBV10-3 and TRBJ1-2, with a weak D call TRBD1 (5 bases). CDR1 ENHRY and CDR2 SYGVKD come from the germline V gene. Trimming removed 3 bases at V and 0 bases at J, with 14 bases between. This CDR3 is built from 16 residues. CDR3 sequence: CAISERRVSTNYGYTF. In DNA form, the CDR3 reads TGTGCCATCAGTGAACGCAGGGTTTCGACTAACTATGGCTACACCTTC.

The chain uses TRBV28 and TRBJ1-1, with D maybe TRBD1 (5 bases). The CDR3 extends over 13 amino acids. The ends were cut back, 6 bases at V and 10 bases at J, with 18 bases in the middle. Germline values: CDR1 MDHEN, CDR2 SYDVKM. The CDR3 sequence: CASSPGQTRRAFF. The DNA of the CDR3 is TGTGCCAGCAGCCCCGGACAAACCCGCAGAGCTTTCTTT.

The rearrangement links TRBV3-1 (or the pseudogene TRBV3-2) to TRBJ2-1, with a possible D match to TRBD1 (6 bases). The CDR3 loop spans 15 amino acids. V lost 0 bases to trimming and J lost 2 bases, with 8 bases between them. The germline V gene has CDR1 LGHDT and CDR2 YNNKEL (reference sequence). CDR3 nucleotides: TGTGCCAGCAGCCAAGAGGGGGCCCCCTACAATGAGCAGTTCTTC. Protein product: CASSQEGAPYNEQFF.

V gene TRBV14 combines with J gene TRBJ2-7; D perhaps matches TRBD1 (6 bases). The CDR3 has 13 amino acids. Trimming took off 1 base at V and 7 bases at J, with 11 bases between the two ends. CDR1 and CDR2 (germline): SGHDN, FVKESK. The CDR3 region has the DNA TGTGCCAGCAGCCAAGGGCAGGGGCTAGAGCAGTACTTC. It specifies CASSQGQGLEQYF.

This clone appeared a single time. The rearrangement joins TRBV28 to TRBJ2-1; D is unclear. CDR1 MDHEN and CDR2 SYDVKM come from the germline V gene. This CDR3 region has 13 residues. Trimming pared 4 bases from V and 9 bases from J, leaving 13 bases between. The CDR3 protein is CASSSSGSVEQFF. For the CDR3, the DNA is TGTGCCAGCAGTTCCTCCGGTTCGGTTGAGCAGTTCTTC. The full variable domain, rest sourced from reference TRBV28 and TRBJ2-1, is DVKVTQSSRYLVKRTGEKVFLECVQDMDHENMFWYRQDPGLGLRLIYFSYDVKMKEKGDIPEGYSVSREKKERFSLILESASTNQTSMYLCASSSSGSVEQFFGPGTRLTVL.

CDR3 sequence reads: CSVEELGIKNIQYF. The CDR3 bases are TGCAGCGTTGAAGAACTAGGAATCAAAAACATTCAGTACTTC. The rearrangement joins TRBV29-1 to TRBJ2-4; a weak D match, TRBD2 (5 bases). CDR1 is SQVTM, CDR2 ANQGSEA, per germline. CDR3 length: 14 amino acids. The V and J ends lost 0 bases and 3 bases respectively, with 9 bases between them.

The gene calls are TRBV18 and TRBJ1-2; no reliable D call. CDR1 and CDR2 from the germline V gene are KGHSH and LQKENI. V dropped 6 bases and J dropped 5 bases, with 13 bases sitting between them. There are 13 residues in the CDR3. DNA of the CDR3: TGTGCCAGCTCCGCTGAGGGTAGTTATGGCTACACCTTC. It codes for CASSAEGSYGYTF.

The CDR3 nucleotides are TGTGCCAGCAGCCCGTCGCTAGCGGGGTTCACAGATACGCAGTATTTT. Translated, it gives CASSPSLAGFTDTQYF. The chain uses TRBV7-8 and TRBJ2-3; TRBD2 aligns across 9 bases. V shed 5 bases, J shed 2 bases, and the junction held 8 bases outside the gene matches. This CDR3 has 16 amino acids. In germline, CDR1 is SGHVS, CDR2 FQNEAQ.

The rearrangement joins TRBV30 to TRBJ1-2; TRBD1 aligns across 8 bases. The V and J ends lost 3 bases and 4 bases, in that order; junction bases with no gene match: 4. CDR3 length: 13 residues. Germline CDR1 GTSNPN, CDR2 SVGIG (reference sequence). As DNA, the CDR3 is TGTGCCTGGAGCCGGGACAGGCTCTATGGCTACACCTTC. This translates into CAWSRDRLYGYTF.

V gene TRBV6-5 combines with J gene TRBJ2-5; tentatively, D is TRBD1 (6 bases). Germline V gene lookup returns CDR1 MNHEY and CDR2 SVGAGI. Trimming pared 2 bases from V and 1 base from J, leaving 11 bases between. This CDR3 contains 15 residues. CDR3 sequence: CASSYLSGVQETQYF. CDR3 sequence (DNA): TGTGCCAGCAGTTACCTTTCAGGGGTCCAAGAGACCCAGTACTTC.

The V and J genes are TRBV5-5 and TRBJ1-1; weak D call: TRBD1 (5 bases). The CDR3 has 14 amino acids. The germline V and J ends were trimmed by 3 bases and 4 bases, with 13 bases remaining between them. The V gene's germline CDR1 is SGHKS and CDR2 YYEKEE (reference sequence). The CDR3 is CASSSPQGRTEAFF. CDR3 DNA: TGTGCCAGCAGCTCACCTCAGGGTCGCACTGAAGCTTTCTTT.

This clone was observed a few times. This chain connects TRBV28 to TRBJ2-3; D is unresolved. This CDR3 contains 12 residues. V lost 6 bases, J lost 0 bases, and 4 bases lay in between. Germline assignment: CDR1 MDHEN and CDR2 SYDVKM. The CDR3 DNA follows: TGTGCCAGCAGGGCTAGCACAGATACGCAGTATTTT. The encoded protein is CASRASTDTQYF.

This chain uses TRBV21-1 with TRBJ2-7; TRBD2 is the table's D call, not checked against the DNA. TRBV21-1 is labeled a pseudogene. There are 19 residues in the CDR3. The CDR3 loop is CASSKEGLAGLNPSYEQYF. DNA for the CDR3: TGTGCCAGCAGCAAGGAGGGACTAGCGGGTTTAAACCCGTCCTACGAGCAGTACTTC.

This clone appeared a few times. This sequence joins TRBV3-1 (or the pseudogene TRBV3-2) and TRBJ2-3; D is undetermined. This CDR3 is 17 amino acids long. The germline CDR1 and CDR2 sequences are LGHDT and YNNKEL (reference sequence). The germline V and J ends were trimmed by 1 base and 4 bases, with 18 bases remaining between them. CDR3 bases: TGTGCCAGCAGCCAAGTATCCAGCGAAACGGTAGCAGATACGCAGTATTTT. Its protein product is CASSQVSSETVADTQYF.

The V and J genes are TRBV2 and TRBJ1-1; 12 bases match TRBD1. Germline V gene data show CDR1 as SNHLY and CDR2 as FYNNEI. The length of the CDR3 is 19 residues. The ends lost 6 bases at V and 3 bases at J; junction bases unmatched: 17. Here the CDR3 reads CASREPRDRGRRVHTEAFF. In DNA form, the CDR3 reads TGTGCCAGCAGGGAGCCCCGGGACAGGGGGCGGAGGGTGCACACTGAAGCTTTCTTT.

The CDR3 reads CSAHTGETQYF. CDR3 DNA sequence: TGCAGTGCTCACACGGGAGAGACCCAGTACTTC. The chain is built from TRBV20-1 and TRBJ2-5; D gene ambiguous. The V end lost 5 bases, the J end lost 4 bases, and 8 bases lay between the germline ends. In germline, CDR1 is DFQATT, CDR2 SNEGSKA (reference sequence). This CDR3 has 11 residues.

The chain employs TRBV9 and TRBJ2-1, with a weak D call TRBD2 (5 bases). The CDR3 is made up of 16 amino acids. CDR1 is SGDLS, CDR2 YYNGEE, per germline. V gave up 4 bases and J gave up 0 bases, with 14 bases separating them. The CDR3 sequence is CASSPSYSVSYNEQFF. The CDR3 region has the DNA TGTGCCAGCAGCCCTTCCTATAGCGTCTCCTACAATGAGCAGTTCTTC.

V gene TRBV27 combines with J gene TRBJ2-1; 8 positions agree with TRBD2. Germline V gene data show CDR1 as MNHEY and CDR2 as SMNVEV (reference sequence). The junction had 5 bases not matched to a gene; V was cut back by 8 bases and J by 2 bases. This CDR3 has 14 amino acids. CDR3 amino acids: CASAAGATYNEQFF. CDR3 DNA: TGTGCCAGCGCAGCGGGAGCTACCTACAATGAGCAGTTCTTC.